The 14 T cell receptor beta chains below come from one sample, sequenced in a study of blood T cell repertoires in COVID-19. Profiled with immunoSEQ multiplex PCR; TCRdb holds only in-frame clones, not every one. This table holds approximately 260,000 clones, 75% to 90% found once. The sequencing input was peripheral blood. These receptors were taken from a man aged 55 to 70 who had recovered from COVID-19.

The V call is TRBV27, the J call TRBJ2-5; D is ambiguous. The length of the CDR3 is 16 residues. Germline loops: CDR1 MNHEY, CDR2 SMNVEV (reference sequence). V lost 2 bases, J lost 1 base, and 14 bases lay in between. The DNA of the CDR3 is TGTGCCAGCAGTTTAAGCTTTGGCAGGATCCAAGAGACCCAGTACTTC. This sequence encodes CASSLSFGRIQETQYF.

Worth noting for this clone: Other DNA variants within this sample encode the same CDR3. V gene TRBV3-1 (or the pseudogene TRBV3-2) combines with J gene TRBJ2-2, with a tentative D call TRBD1 (6 bases). CDR3 length: 16 residues. Germline CDR1 LGHDT, CDR2 YNNKEL (reference sequence). Trimming left V 3 bases short and J 4 bases short, with 15 bases between. The CDR3 region has the DNA TGTGCCAGCAGCCAGGGCAGGGGCCGCGGCACCGGGGAGCTGTTTTTT. It is translated as CASSQGRGRGTGELFF.

This clone came up a few times. The chain carries TRBV4-1 and TRBJ2-3; 9 bases are a match to TRBD2. The CDR3 consists of 19 residues. Germline CDR1 and CDR2: MGHRA and YSYEKL. The V segment lost 0 bases and the J segment 4 bases; nucleotides outside the gene matches: 14. Here the CDR3 reads CASSQDTDSGGGRADTQYF. The CDR3 DNA is TGCGCCAGCAGCCAAGATACCGATAGCGGGGGTGGGAGGGCAGATACGCAGTATTTT.

The chain uses TRBV30 and TRBJ2-2; 9 bases are a match to TRBD1. The CDR3 consists of 12 residues. Losses at the gene ends were 5 bases for V and 5 bases for J; bases not matched to a gene: 0. Germline V CDR1 and CDR2: GTSNPN, SVGIG (reference sequence). CDR3 sequence: CAWGQGTGELFF. The CDR3 DNA reads as TGTGCCTGGGGACAGGGGACCGGGGAGCTGTTTTTT. Based on the CDR3 plus reference TRBV30 and TRBJ2-2, the full variable domain is SQTIHQWPATLVQPVGSPLSLECTVEGTSNPNLYWYRQAAGRGLQLLFYSVGIGQISSEVPQNLSASRPQDRQFILSSKKLLLSDSGFYLCAWGQGTGELFFGEGSRLTVL.

This chain links TRBV19 with TRBJ2-7; weak D call: TRBD2 (5 bases). The CDR3 sequence is 15 residues long. With 4 bases removed from V and 2 bases from J, the gap between germline ends came to 15 bases. CDR1 LNHDA and CDR2 SQIVND come from the germline V gene (reference sequence). The CDR3 protein is CASSKGEGTPYEQYF. Written as DNA, the CDR3 is TGTGCCAGTAGTAAGGGTGAGGGAACACCCTACGAGCAGTACTTC.

The CDR3 protein is CASSQDWTSGPWGGEQFF. DNA for the CDR3: TGCGCCAGCAGCCAAGATTGGACTAGCGGACCCTGGGGTGGCGAGCAGTTCTTC. The chain employs TRBV4-1 and TRBJ2-1, with TRBD2 identical over 10 bases. The germline V gene has CDR1 MGHRA and CDR2 YSYEKL. CDR3 length: 18 residues. The V segment lost 0 bases and the J segment 10 bases; nucleotides outside the gene matches: 15.

This clone occurred once. The V and J genes are TRBV5-1 and TRBJ1-1; D might be TRBD1 (5 bases). This CDR3 is 14 amino acids long. The V gene's germline CDR1 is SGHRS and CDR2 YFSETQ. V gave up 4 bases and J gave up 1 base, with 11 bases separating them. DNA for the CDR3: TGCGCCAGCAGCCCACGACAGACGAACACTGAAGCTTTCTTT. Its translation: CASSPRQTNTEAFF.

This sequence joins TRBV19 and TRBJ1-6; 7 bases line up with TRBD1. Germline CDR1 reads LNHDA; CDR2 reads SQIVND (reference sequence). The ends lost 5 bases at V and 5 bases at J; junction bases unmatched: 6. The CDR3 sequence is 15 residues long. As DNA, the CDR3 is TGTGCCAGTAGTGCCCGACAGGGAGATAATTCACCCCTCCACTTT. Translation: CASSARQGDNSPLHF.

This rearrangement joins TRBV29-1 to TRBJ2-7, with 7 nucleotides matching TRBD2. The CDR3 sequence is 11 residues long. V lost 6 bases, J lost 5 bases, and 4 bases stayed unmatched. Germline lookup yields CDR1 SQVTM and CDR2 ANQGSEA. Here the CDR3 DNA reads TGCAGCGTGGGAGCGGGGCACGAGCAGTACTTC. Protein: CSVGAGHEQYF.

This clone was observed a single time. The genes are TRBV5-4 and TRBJ2-1; 11 positions match TRBD2. CDR3 size: 17 residues. V dropped 0 bases and J dropped 3; count of bases not matched to a gene: 5. Germline assignment: CDR1 SGHNT and CDR2 YYREEE (reference sequence). CDR3 sequence: CASSLGLAGGGYNEQFF. Written as DNA, the CDR3 is TGTGCCAGCAGCTTGGGGCTAGCGGGGGGCGGCTACAATGAGCAGTTCTTC.

The rearrangement joins TRBV7-9 to TRBJ1-2; 9 bases are shared with TRBD1. The germline gives CDR1 SEHNR, CDR2 FQNEAQ (reference sequence). V lost 4 bases and J lost 4; bases outside the gene matches: 4. CDR3 length: 14 residues. The DNA for the CDR3 is TGTGCCAGCAGCTCAACAGGGGGCGTCTATGGCTACACCTTC. Translated, it gives CASSSTGGVYGYTF.

V is TRBV5-6 and J is TRBJ2-7, with a possible D match to TRBD1 (5 bases). The CDR3 has 15 amino acids. Trimming took 0 bases from V and 2 from J, leaving 12 bases between them. Germline values: CDR1 SGHDT, CDR2 YYEEEE. Written as DNA, the CDR3 is TGTGCCAGCAGCTTGGGAAACCCAGGGACCTACGAGCAGTACTTC. Residues: CASSLGNPGTYEQYF.

This clone was found a few times. This chain joins TRBV28 and TRBJ1-5, with 7 bases aligning to TRBD1. Germline CDR1 MDHEN, CDR2 SYDVKM. CDR3 length: 14 amino acids. Trimming took 6 bases from V and 6 from J; bases not matched to a gene: 8. The CDR3 DNA sequence: TGTGCCAGCAGCCTGACAGGGTTCCGTCAGCCCCAGCATTTT. Residues: CASSLTGFRQPQHF.

J is TRBJ1-4 and V is TRBV9; 7 bases line up with TRBD1. V trimming: 3 bases; J trimming: 0 bases; junction bases outside the gene matches: 5. The V gene's germline CDR1 is SGDLS and CDR2 YYNGEE. The CDR3 sequence is 16 residues long. CDR3 amino acids: CASSDGTASTNEKLFF. In DNA, the CDR3 is TGTGCCAGCAGCGACGGGACAGCGTCAACTAATGAAAAACTGTTTTTT.